These 27 T cell receptor beta chains were sequenced from one sample in a study of blood T cells in healthy people across ages. The use of a sample-barcoded 5' primer and a J-beta primer mix characterized a second PCR of roughly 6 to 11 cycles. Each CDR3 protein gets one entry after TCRdb re-called the 5' RACE reads with MiXCR. The profile shows roughly 410,000 distinct CDR3 sequences, roughly half of them singletons. Sequenced sample: blood. The receptors derive from a man aged 55 to 70 in good health.

The chain joins TRBV5-1 to TRBJ2-5; TRBD2 aligns across 10 bases. Germline-derived CDR1 and CDR2 are SGHRS and YFSETQ. Losses at the gene ends were 4 bases for V and 3 bases for J; bases not matched to a gene: 6. The CDR3 is made up of 15 amino acids. CDR3 in amino acids: CASSVGTSEKETQYF. The CDR3 coding sequence is TGCGCCAGCAGCGTGGGGACTAGCGAGAAAGAGACCCAGTACTTC.

Notes on this clonotype: A read error may explain this, as a much larger clone is one base away. This chain joins TRBV27 and TRBJ2-1; D is unresolved. V was pared by 4 bases and J by 15 bases, with 4 bases between. Germline V gene sequence: CDR1 MNHEY, CDR2 SMNVEV (reference sequence). This CDR3 has 8 residues. The CDR3 nucleotides are TGTGCCAGCAGTTACGGGTTCTTC. Translating it yields CASSYGFF.

The chain employs TRBV27 and TRBJ2-7; possibly TRBD2 for D (5 bases). CDR1 MNHEY and CDR2 SMNVEV come from the germline V gene (reference sequence). V gave up 6 bases and J gave up 1 base, with 13 bases separating them. The CDR3 loop spans 14 amino acids. The CDR3 sequence is CASSLSGNSYEQYF. The CDR3 DNA reads as TGTGCCAGCAGCTTGAGCGGCAATTCCTACGAGCAGTACTTC.

This clonotype has a count of ten or more. This chain connects TRBV29-1 to TRBJ2-7; TRBD1 aligns across 9 bases. This CDR3 has 13 amino acids. CDR1 and CDR2 (germline): SQVTM, ANQGSEA. V gave up 4 bases and J gave up 3 bases; unmatched junction bases: 4. The CDR3 here is CSVGGTGSYEQYF. For the CDR3, the DNA is TGCAGCGTTGGAGGGACAGGGAGCTACGAGCAGTACTTC.

This chain connects TRBV7-9 to TRBJ2-1; D is tentatively TRBD1 or TRBD2 (5 bases each). The germline gives CDR1 SEHNR, CDR2 FQNEAQ (reference sequence). The V end lost 5 bases, the J end lost 9 bases, and 20 bases lay between the germline ends. The CDR3 has 15 amino acids. The CDR3 spells CASSPGQGRVPEQFF. The CDR3 nucleotides read TGTGCCAGCAGCCCCGGGCAGGGACGGGTTCCTGAGCAGTTCTTC.

V gene TRBV2 combines with J gene TRBJ2-7; D gene unclear. CDR1 is SNHLY and CDR2 is FYNNEI in the germline V gene. V was clipped by 7 bases and J by 0 bases, with 10 bases between them. CDR3 length: 13 residues. In DNA, the CDR3 is TGTGCCAGCACTGAGGCAGACTCCTACGAGCAGTACTTC. The encoded protein is CASTEADSYEQYF.

Only a few counts were recorded for this clonotype. The CDR3 nucleotides are TGTGCCAGCAGCCATCCTTGGGACAGGGGTTCCTACGAGCAGTACTTC. Translated, it gives CASSHPWDRGSYEQYF. V gene TRBV7-9 combines with J gene TRBJ2-7; 10 bases fit TRBD1. The trim removed 5 bases at V and 1 base at J, leaving 8 bases unmatched. The CDR3 is made up of 16 amino acids. Germline CDR1 reads SEHNR; CDR2 reads FQNEAQ (reference sequence).

The chain joins TRBV6-6 to TRBJ2-7; tentatively, D is TRBD1 or TRBD2 (5 bases each). The CDR3 length is 13 residues. Per germline, CDR1 MNHNY and CDR2 SVGAGI (reference sequence). V lost 7 bases and J 2 bases, leaving 12 bases between the germline ends. This CDR3 reads CASNVGAAYEQYF. CDR3 sequence (DNA): TGTGCCAGCAACGTCGGGGCCGCCTACGAGCAGTACTTC.

The chain recombines TRBV3-1 with TRBJ2-7, with 11 bases matching TRBD2. This CDR3 region has 18 residues. Germline loops: CDR1 LGHDT, CDR2 YNNKEL (reference sequence). With 4 bases clipped from V and 3 bases from J, the junction kept 14 bases outside the gene matches. This CDR3 reads CASSPQGPSGGTFYEQYF. CDR3 sequence (DNA): TGTGCCAGCAGCCCCCAGGGGCCTAGCGGGGGGACATTCTACGAGCAGTACTTC.

The V gene is TRBV5-5, the J gene TRBJ1-2; D call uncertain. The V gene's germline CDR1 is SGHKS and CDR2 YYEKEE (reference sequence). CDR3 length: 13 residues. V was clipped by 0 bases and J by 7 bases, with 10 bases between them. The CDR3 region is CASSLEGTGGYTF. CDR3 nucleotides: TGTGCCAGCAGCTTGGAGGGAACGGGTGGCTACACCTTC.

The chain uses TRBV28 and TRBJ1-2; D is ambiguous. Germline CDR1 reads MDHEN; CDR2 reads SYDVKM. The CDR3 runs 12 residues. V was shortened by 11 bases and J by 5 bases, with 15 bases between the two germline ends. The DNA for the CDR3 is TGTGCCTCTCAAGCAACCCAATATGGCTACACCTTC. It translates to CASQATQYGYTF.

A few counts support this clonotype. The rearrangement joins TRBV28 to TRBJ1-2, with a weak D call TRBD1 (6 bases). The CDR3 covers 15 residues. CDR1 is MDHEN, CDR2 SYDVKM, per germline. V was cut by 4 bases and J by 6 bases, with 18 bases left in between. The CDR3, as DNA: TGTGCCAGCAGTTCCCAGGGGAACCCCAGCCATGGCTACACCTTC. It specifies CASSSQGNPSHGYTF.

The chain recombines TRBV7-9 with TRBJ2-3, with unresolved D. Germline V gene data show CDR1 as SEHNR and CDR2 as FQNEAQ (reference sequence). The CDR3 totals 14 residues. Trimming removed 4 bases at V and 0 bases at J, with 8 bases between. The CDR3 spells CASSWAGSTDTQYF. CDR3 sequence (DNA): TGTGCCAGCAGCTGGGCAGGTAGCACAGATACGCAGTATTTT. The variable domain in full, completed from reference TRBV7-9 and TRBJ2-3, reads DTGVSQNPRHKITKRGQNVTFRCDPISEHNRLYWYRQTLGQGPEFLTYFQNEAQLEKSRLLSDRFSAERPKGSFSTLEIQRTEQGDSAMYLCASSWAGSTDTQYFGPGTRLTVL.

The V gene is TRBV4-1, the J gene TRBJ2-3, with 9 bases lining up with TRBD2. The CDR3 runs 18 residues. V trimming: 0 bases; J trimming: 1 base; junction bases outside the gene matches: 8. Germline V gene lookup returns CDR1 MGHRA and CDR2 YSYEKL. Here the CDR3 DNA reads TGCGCCAGCAGCCAAGATCCGGCTAGCGGGGTTCGCACAGATACGCAGTATTTT. Translation: CASSQDPASGVRTDTQYF.

In its sample, this clonotype was seen a few times. This rearrangement joins TRBV5-1 to TRBJ2-3; D might be TRBD1 or TRBD2, each matching 5 bases. CDR3 length equals 15 residues. Trimming shortened V by 0 bases and J by 4 bases, and 12 bases separated the two germline ends. Germline V gene sequence: CDR1 SGHRS, CDR2 YFSETQ. In nucleotides, the CDR3 is TGCGCCAGCAGCTTGGCCACACTAGGGGCAGATACGCAGTATTTT. Amino acid sequence: CASSLATLGADTQYF.

In its sample, this clonotype was seen a few times. This chain links TRBV29-1 with TRBJ1-2; no clear D gene. The CDR3 consists of 14 residues. Trimming pared 0 bases from V and 3 bases from J, leaving 11 bases between. Germline CDR1 and CDR2: SQVTM and ANQGSEA. Written as DNA, the CDR3 is TGCAGCGTTGAAGATTTCGACGGACACTATGGCTACACCTTC. Protein sequence: CSVEDFDGHYGYTF.

The table lists this clonotype with a count of one. CDR3 protein: CASSLGGVFDGYTF. Here the CDR3 DNA reads TGCGCCAGCAGCTTGGGGGGGGTTTTTGATGGCTACACCTTC. The J gene is TRBJ1-2, the V gene TRBV5-1; TRBD1 is a possible D gene (5 bases). This CDR3 has 14 residues. CDR1 and CDR2 from the germline V gene are SGHRS and YFSETQ. Trimming stripped 0 bases from V and 6 bases from J, with 12 bases between.

This chain uses TRBV15 with TRBJ2-5; no clear D gene. The CDR3 is 13 residues long. V lost 0 bases, J lost 5 bases, and 7 bases lay in between. Germline loops: CDR1 LNHNV, CDR2 YYDKDF (reference sequence). The DNA of the CDR3 is TGTGCCACCAGCAGAGACTCCGGGGAGACCCAGTACTTC. As protein: CATSRDSGETQYF.

The V and J genes are TRBV30 and TRBJ2-2; D is undetermined. Germline V gives CDR1 GTSNPN, CDR2 SVGIG (reference sequence). This CDR3 is 11 amino acids long. Trimming left V 1 base short and J 7 bases short, with 4 bases between. The CDR3, as DNA: TGTGCCTGGAGTGAGTTCGGGGAGCTGTTTTTT. Protein: CAWSEFGELFF.

This clonotype was seen a few times. V gene TRBV5-1 combines with J gene TRBJ1-1, with D perhaps matching TRBD1 (5 bases). Trimming removed 0 bases from V and 6 bases from J, with 9 bases in between. This CDR3 spans 13 amino acids. From germline, CDR1 is SGHRS and CDR2 YFSETQ. The CDR3 sequence is CASSLAGSAEAFF. Written as DNA, the CDR3 is TGCGCCAGCAGCTTGGCAGGGAGCGCTGAAGCTTTCTTT.

V and J are TRBV11-2 and TRBJ2-5, with D possibly being TRBD1 (6 bases). This CDR3 has 17 amino acids. Deletions cut 5 bases from V and 0 bases from J, with 19 bases between. CDR1 is SGHAT and CDR2 is FQNNGV in the germline V gene. The CDR3 loop reads CASSLQGWTEYQETQYF. Written as DNA, the CDR3 is TGTGCCAGCAGCCTACAGGGATGGACAGAGTACCAAGAGACCCAGTACTTC.

V usage is TRBV21-1 and J usage is TRBJ2-3; the table assigns TRBD1, which was not confirmed against the DNA. TRBV21-1 is classified as a pseudogene. The CDR3 loop spans 16 amino acids. The CDR3 sequence: CASSQRQGLGTDTQYF. The CDR3 DNA is TGTGCCAGCAGCCAACGACAGGGGCTGGGCACAGATACGCAGTATTTT.

This chain links TRBV14 with TRBJ2-1; 8 bases fit TRBD2. This CDR3 region has 13 residues. CDR1 SGHDN and CDR2 FVKESK come from the germline V gene. The trim removed 3 bases at V and 9 bases at J, leaving 4 bases unmatched. CDR3 DNA sequence: TGTGCCAGCAGCCACCAGCGGGGGTCTGAGCAGTTCTTC. Protein product: CASSHQRGSEQFF.

On this clonotype: The junction differs from germline at one of its ends, possibly a read error. The rearrangement joins TRBV6-2 or TRBV6-3 to TRBJ2-4; 7 bases match TRBD2. The CDR3 contains 18 residues. Germline CDR1 reads MNHEY; CDR2 reads SVGEGT. The DNA for the CDR3 is TGTGCCAGCGGTTACGCAGCCGGGAGGCCCCGGGCGGAAAACATTCAGTACTTC. It translates to CASGYAAGRPRAENIQYF.

This chain uses TRBV5-1 with TRBJ2-7, with a weak D call TRBD2 (6 bases). Trimming cost V 3 bases and J 3 bases, with 7 bases left between them. CDR1 SGHRS and CDR2 YFSETQ come from the germline V gene. This CDR3 is 12 amino acids long. DNA for the CDR3: TGCGCCAGCAGCTCGCGGGGCTACGAGCAGTACTTC. Protein product: CASSSRGYEQYF.

The V and J genes are TRBV14 and TRBJ2-4; D uncertain. The V gene lost 1 base and the J gene lost 6 bases, with 7 bases spanning the gap. The CDR3 is 13 amino acids. Germline values: CDR1 SGHDN, CDR2 FVKESK. Here the CDR3 DNA reads TGTGCCAGCAGCCAAGGGGGTCTAAACATTCAGTACTTC. This sequence encodes CASSQGGLNIQYF. Complete variable domain (other parts from reference TRBV14 and TRBJ2-4): EAGVTQFPSHSVIEKGQTVTLRCDPISGHDNLYWYRRVMGKEIKFLLHFVKESKQDESGMPNNRFLAERTGGTYSTLKVQPAELEDSGVYFCASSQGGLNIQYFGAGTRLSVL.

The chain has TRBV7-2 and TRBJ2-5, with 8 bases aligning to TRBD1. The J segment lost 4 bases and the V segment lost 6 bases, leaving 7 bases of the junction unmatched. CDR1 and CDR2 (germline): SGHTA, FQGNSA. CDR3 length equals 14 residues. The CDR3, as DNA: TGTGCCAGCAGGCCAGGGGGCGCGGGAGAGACCCAGTACTTC. It yields the protein CASRPGGAGETQYF.